Listed below are T cell receptor beta chains from one sample, sequenced in a study of shared clonotypes between healthy human individuals. The method was immunoSEQ multiplex PCR; TCRdb's version includes in-frame clones alone and lacks a portion of them. The sample holds hundreds of thousands of clones, roughly 70% seen once. Sample: memory CD4+ T cells sorted from blood. These receptors all stem from a woman aged 25 to 39 in good health. The CDR3 runs from the conserved cysteine through the conserved F or W. The D gene is left open where the match is weak. Where a row states a size, it is once, few, many or the class of an expanded clone; other rows omit it.

j_call d_call clone_size v_call cdr3_aa cdr3_nt
TRBJ2-5 TRBD1 once TRBV18 CASSPAGQASFEQYF TGTGCCAGCTCACCGGCGGGACAGGCATCCTTTGAGCAGTACTTC
TRBJ2-5 NA NA TRBV5-6 CASSLIRRTDRETQYF TGTGCCAGCAGCTTGATTAGAAGGACAGATAGGGAGACCCAGTACTTC
TRBJ2-7 NA NA TRBV4-1 CASSQGRGKGHYEQYF TGCGCCAGCAGCCAAGGGCGGGGTAAAGGTCACTACGAGCAGTACTTC
TRBJ2-3 TRBD2 few TRBV15 CATSASGTDTQYF TGTGCCACCAGCGCTAGCGGGACAGATACGCAGTATTTT
TRBJ1-1 NA NA TRBV11-1 CASSLEVVTEAFF TGTGCCAGCAGCTTAGAAGTTGTGACTGAAGCTTTCTTT
TRBJ2-7 TRBD2 NA TRBV4-1 CASSQDERLAVREQYF TGCGCCAGCAGCCAAGATGAAAGACTAGCGGTGAGGGAGCAGTACTTC
TRBJ2-5 TRBD2 NA TRBV27 CASSPPVRGGRLAGAESDEQYF TGTGCCAGCAGTCCCCCCGTCCGAGGGGGGAGACTAGCGGGAGCTGAATCGGATGAGCAGTACTTC
TRBJ2-3 TRBD2 few TRBV6-6 CASSSAGVSTDTQYF TGTGCCAGCAGTTCAGCGGGAGTGAGCACAGATACGCAGTATTTT
TRBJ2-6 NA NA TRBV18 CASSPLQAGANVLTF TGTGCCAGCTCACCATTGCAGGCTGGGGCCAACGTCCTGACTTTC
TRBJ2-3 NA NA TRBV10-3 CAITGGGDTDTQYF TGTGCCATCACCGGGGGAGGCGACACAGATACGCAGTATTTT
TRBJ1-4 NA NA TRBV21-1 CASSSGTGRLSEKLFF TGTGCCAGCAGCAGCGGGACAGGGCGTTTGAGTGAAAAACTGTTTTTT
TRBJ2-7 TRBD2 NA TRBV5-1 CASSINSGSPHEQYF TGCGCCAGCAGCATCAATAGCGGGAGTCCCCACGAGCAGTACTTC
TRBJ2-7 NA NA TRBV4-1 CASSQDWSDYEQYF TGCGCCAGCAGCCAAGATTGGAGTGACTACGAGCAGTACTTC
TRBJ2-7 NA few TRBV5-1 CASSSIGLTEQYF TGCGCCAGCAGCTCTATCGGACTTACAGAGCAGTACTTC
TRBJ1-3 NA NA TRBV18 CASSPPVHSGNTIYF TGTGCCAGCTCACCACCGGTTCACTCTGGAAACACCATATATTTT
TRBJ2-1 TRBD1 few TRBV5-1 CASSFSPTGTSYNEQFF TGCGCCAGCAGTTTCTCCCCGACAGGGACCTCCTACAATGAGCAGTTCTTC
TRBJ2-2 TRBD1 NA TRBV6-5 CASSKGQGSTGELFF TGTGCCAGCAGTAAGGGACAGGGCTCCACCGGGGAGCTGTTTTTT
TRBJ1-1 NA many TRBV20-1 CSARADTEAFF TGCAGTGCAAGGGCCGACACTGAAGCTTTCTTT
TRBJ1-1 NA NA TRBV7-9 CASSFFRGVGGGTEAFF TGTGCCAGCAGCTTCTTCCGAGGAGTCGGGGGCGGGACTGAAGCTTTCTTT
TRBJ2-1 TRBD2 NA TRBV7-9 CATSASGVYNEQFF TGTGCCACTTCGGCTAGCGGAGTCTACAATGAGCAGTTCTTC
TRBJ2-3 NA few TRBV9 CASSVGGQDTQYF TGTGCCAGCAGCGTAGGGGGTCAAGATACGCAGTATTTT
TRBJ2-5 NA NA TRBV11-2 CASSFRAGEVETQYF TGTGCCAGCAGCTTCCGGGCAGGGGAGGTAGAGACCCAGTACTTC